This T cell receptor beta chain derives from a study of shared clonotypes between healthy human individuals. The CDR3 has 14 residues. Trimming shortened V by 6 bases and J by 2 bases, and 13 bases separated the two germline ends. Germline values: CDR1 MRHNA, CDR2 SNTAGT. Clones were sequenced by immunoSEQ multiplex PCR, and TCRdb holds only the in-frame ones, with some missing. The sample carries 2 million to 2.5 million clones, roughly 93% recorded once. This chain joins TRBV6-4 and TRBJ1-2; no firm D call. The source material was naive CD4+ T cells from PBMCs. Subset indicated: CD45RA+ positively selected. This sequence was found in a man younger than 30 in good health. Some clones in this sample may be carry-over from other donors' samples. The DNA of the CDR3 is TGTGCCAGCAGCCCGGAGCGGTTGAACTATGGCTACACCTTC. This codes for CASSPERLNYGYTF.